The rows below give T cell receptor beta chains drawn from one sample of a study of OX40 agonist ivuxolimab in advanced cancers. Measured with immunoSEQ multiplex PCR; TCRdb has only the in-frame clones, and not every one. The table includes fewer than 15,000 clones, over 80% detected once. The sequencing here drew on CD4+ or CD8+ T cells sorted from blood, taken in a trial of the OX40 agonist ivuxolimab. The receptors here all came from an adult with an advanced solid tumor such as melanoma, head and neck, liver or kidney cancer. Each CDR3 is given with its conserved first and last residue. The order of the fields is D gene, J gene, clone size, V gene, CDR3 DNA, CDR3 protein. A D gene is named only where the DNA matches it firmly. Not every row has a clone size; where given, it reads once, few, many or a size class.

D gene: NA
J gene: TRBJ2-7
clone size: NA
V gene: TRBV27
CDR3 DNA: TGTGCCAGCAGTTATGGGCCCTCCTACGAGCAGTACTTC
CDR3 protein: CASSYGPSYEQYF

D gene: NA
J gene: TRBJ2-5
clone size: NA
V gene: TRBV7-7
CDR3 DNA: TGTGCTAGCAGCCGAGCGTACGAGGAGACCCAGTACTTC
CDR3 protein: CASSRAYEETQYF

D gene: TRBD1
J gene: TRBJ2-6
clone size: NA
V gene: TRBV5-5
CDR3 DNA: TGTGCCAGCAGCTTGTATCCTACGACAGGGGCCGTCTCTGGGGCCAACGTCCTGACTTTC
CDR3 protein: CASSLYPTTGAVSGANVLTF

D gene: TRBD1
J gene: TRBJ1-4
clone size: NA
V gene: TRBV2
CDR3 DNA: TGTGCCAGCAGTGCCCGGACAGGCCAAAAACTGTTTTTT
CDR3 protein: CASSARTGQKLFF

D gene: TRBD1
J gene: TRBJ1-2
clone size: once
V gene: TRBV27
CDR3 DNA: TGTGCCAGCAGTTTACCCAGGGGGCCCAACTATGGCTACACCTTC
CDR3 protein: CASSLPRGPNYGYTF

D gene: TRBD1
J gene: TRBJ2-7
clone size: NA
V gene: TRBV5-6
CDR3 DNA: TGTGCCAGCAGCTTGGGGGAAAGACAGGGGCGTTCTCCCCTAGGCGAGCAGTACTTC
CDR3 protein: CASSLGERQGRSPLGEQYF

D gene: NA
J gene: TRBJ1-3
clone size: NA
V gene: TRBV19
CDR3 DNA: TGTGCCAGTAACGCGCGGGGGGACACCATATATTTT
CDR3 protein: CASNARGDTIYF

D gene: NA
J gene: TRBJ2-7
clone size: NA
V gene: TRBV6-5
CDR3 DNA: TGTGCCAGCAGTTATGGGCCCTCCTACGAGCAGTACTTC
CDR3 protein: CASSYGPSYEQYF

D gene: NA
J gene: TRBJ1-5
clone size: NA
V gene: TRBV6-5
CDR3 DNA: TGTGCCAGCAGTTACACGGCAGCTAGCAATCAGCCCCAGCATTTT
CDR3 protein: CASSYTAASNQPQHF

D gene: TRBD1
J gene: TRBJ2-1
clone size: few
V gene: TRBV6-4
CDR3 DNA: TGTGCCAGCAGTGACTCGGGGACAGGGGAGTCCAATGAGCAGTTCTTC
CDR3 protein: CASSDSGTGESNEQFF